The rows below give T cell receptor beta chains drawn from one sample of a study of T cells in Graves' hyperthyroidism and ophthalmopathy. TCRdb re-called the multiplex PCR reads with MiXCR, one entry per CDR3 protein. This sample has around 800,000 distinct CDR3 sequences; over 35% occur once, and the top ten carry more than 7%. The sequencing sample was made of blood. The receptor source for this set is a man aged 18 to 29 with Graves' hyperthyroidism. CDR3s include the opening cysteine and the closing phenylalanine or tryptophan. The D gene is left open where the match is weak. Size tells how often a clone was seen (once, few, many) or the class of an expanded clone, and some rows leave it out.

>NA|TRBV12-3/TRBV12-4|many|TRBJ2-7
TGTGCCAGCAGCTTGGGCGGCCAAGGGGAGCAGTACTTC
CASSLGGQGEQYF
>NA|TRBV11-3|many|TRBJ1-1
TGTGCCAGCAGCTTAGATCGTGGGAGAAAAGCTTTCTTT
CASSLDRGRKAFF
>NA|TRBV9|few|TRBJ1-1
TGTGCCAGCACACGTAGCCTCGGTGCCACTGAAGCTTTCTTT
CASTRSLGATEAFF
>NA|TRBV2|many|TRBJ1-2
TGTGCCAGCAGTGGTGGTTCTAACTATGGCTACACCTTC
CASSGGSNYGYTF
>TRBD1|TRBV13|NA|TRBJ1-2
TGTGCCAGCAGCACCGGGACAGGGGTAGGCTATGGCTACACCTTC
CASSTGTGVGYGYTF
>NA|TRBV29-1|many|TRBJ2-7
TGCAGCGTTGGGGGCCCGGGGCTACAATACGAGCAGTACTTC
CSVGGPGLQYEQYF
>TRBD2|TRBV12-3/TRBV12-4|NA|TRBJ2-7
TGTGCCAGCAGTTTTAGCGGGAGCGTCGACGAGCAGTACTTC
CASSFSGSVDEQYF
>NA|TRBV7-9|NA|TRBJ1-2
TGTGCCAGCAGCTTTACAGGGTATGGCTACACCTTC
CASSFTGYGYTF
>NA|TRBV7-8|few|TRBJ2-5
TGTGCCAGCAGCCAAGAGGCAGGGGCCCAAGAGACCCAGTACTTC
CASSQEAGAQETQYF
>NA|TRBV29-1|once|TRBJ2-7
TGCAGCGTTGAAGTCGGGGGATACGAGCAGTACTTC
CSVEVGGYEQYF
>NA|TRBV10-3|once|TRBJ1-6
TGTGCCATCAGGGAGGACGGGCACCTAGTACATACACCCCTCCACTTT
CAIREDGHLVHTPLHF
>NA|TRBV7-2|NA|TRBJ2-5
TGTGCCAGCAGCCCCGTGGACTTCCAAGAGACCCAGTACTTC
CASSPVDFQETQYF
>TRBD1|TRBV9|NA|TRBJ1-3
TGTGCCAGCAGCGTAGCCGGGACAGGGGCCTCTGGAAACACCATATATTTT
CASSVAGTGASGNTIYF
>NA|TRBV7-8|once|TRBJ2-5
TGTGCCAGCAGCTCCAGACTATCCTCCGATGGGTTCTTC
CASSSRLSSDGFF
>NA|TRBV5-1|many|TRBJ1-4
TGCGCCAGCAGCCAATTTAGGACAGACCAGGGTGAAAAACTGTTTTTT
CASSQFRTDQGEKLFF
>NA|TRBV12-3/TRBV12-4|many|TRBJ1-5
TGTGCCAGCTCCCCTTCCTCGACCAGGGGAAGCAATCAGCCCCAGCATTTT
CASSPSSTRGSNQPQHF
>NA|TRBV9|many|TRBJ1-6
TGTGCCAGCAGCGGCGGGGGGGTCAGCTCCTATAATTCACCCCTCCACTTT
CASSGGGVSSYNSPLHF
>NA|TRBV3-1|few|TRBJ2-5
TGTGCCAGCAGCCAACAGATAAAAGAGACCCAGTACTTC
CASSQQIKETQYF
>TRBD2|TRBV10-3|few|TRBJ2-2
TGTGCCATCAGTCCGACTAGCGGGAGTGGCGGGGAGCTGTTTTTT
CAISPTSGSGGELFF
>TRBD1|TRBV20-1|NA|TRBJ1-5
TGCAGTGCTAGGGGGACAGGGGATAGCAATCAGCCCCAGCATTTT
CSARGTGDSNQPQHF
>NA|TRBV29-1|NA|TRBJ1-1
TGCAGCTTAAGGGGAGAGGACACTGAAGCTTTCTTT
CSLRGEDTEAFF
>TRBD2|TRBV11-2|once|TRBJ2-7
TGTGCCAGCAGCCCGAGACATAGCGGGAGCCTTTACGAGCAGTACTTC
CASSPRHSGSLYEQYF
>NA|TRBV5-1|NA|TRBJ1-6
TGCGCCAGCAGCTTGGGTTCAGATAATTCACCCCTCCACTTT
CASSLGSDNSPLHF
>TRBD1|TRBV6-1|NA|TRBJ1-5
TGTGCCAGCAGTAGGGGGGACAGGCTTTCCGAGGCCCAGCATTTT
CASSRGDRLSEAQHF
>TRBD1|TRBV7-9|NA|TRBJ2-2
TGTGCCAGCAGCGCTGCCTCGACAGGGATGGCCGGGGAGCTGTTTTTT
CASSAASTGMAGELFF
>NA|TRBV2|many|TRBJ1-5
TGTGCCAGCAGCGACTTCCGAGGCGATCAGCCCCAGCATTTT
CASSDFRGDQPQHF
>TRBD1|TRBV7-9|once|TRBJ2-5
TGTGCCAGCAGCTCAGGGGGCGGGTCGTTGGAGACCCAGTACTTC
CASSSGGGSLETQYF
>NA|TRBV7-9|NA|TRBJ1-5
TGTGTCAGCAGTTATGATGGGTTCAATCAGCCCCAGCATTTT
CVSSYDGFNQPQHF
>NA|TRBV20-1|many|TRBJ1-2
TGCAGTGCTAGTTCAGATAACTATGGCTACACCTTC
CSASSDNYGYTF
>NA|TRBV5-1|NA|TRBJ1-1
TGCGCCAGCAGCTTGAGCGGGACACTGCGGACTGAAGCTTTCTTT
CASSLSGTLRTEAFF
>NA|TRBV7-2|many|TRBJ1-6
TGTGCCAGCAGACGGGACTCGCGACCCCTCCACTTT
CASRRDSRPLHF
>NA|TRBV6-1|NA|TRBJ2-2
TGTGCCAGCAGCTTTTGGGGTGGCGGGGAGCTGTTTTTT
CASSFWGGGELFF
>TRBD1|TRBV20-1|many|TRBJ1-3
TGCAGTGCTAGCTGGACAGGCTCTGGAAACACCATATATTTT
CSASWTGSGNTIYF
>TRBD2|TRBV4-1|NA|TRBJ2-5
TGCGCCAGCAGCCAAGTTCGAGCGGGGGTGGGGGAGACCCAGTACTTC
CASSQVRAGVGETQYF
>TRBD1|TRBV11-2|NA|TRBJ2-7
TGTGCCAGCAGCTTAGGAGGACAGGACGAGTACTTC
CASSLGGQDEYF
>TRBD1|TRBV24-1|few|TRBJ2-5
TGTGCCACCAGGACCTCGGTACGACAGGGACCCCCCAGCGAGACCCAGTACTTC
CATRTSVRQGPPSETQYF
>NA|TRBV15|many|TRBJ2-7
TGTGCCACCAGCAGGAGCGGCGGGTCCCTCTACGAGCAGTACTTC
CATSRSGGSLYEQYF
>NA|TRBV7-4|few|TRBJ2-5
TGTGCCAGCAGCCTCACCCCGAGGGGGTTAGGGTGGGAAGAGACCCAGTACTTC
CASSLTPRGLGWEETQYF